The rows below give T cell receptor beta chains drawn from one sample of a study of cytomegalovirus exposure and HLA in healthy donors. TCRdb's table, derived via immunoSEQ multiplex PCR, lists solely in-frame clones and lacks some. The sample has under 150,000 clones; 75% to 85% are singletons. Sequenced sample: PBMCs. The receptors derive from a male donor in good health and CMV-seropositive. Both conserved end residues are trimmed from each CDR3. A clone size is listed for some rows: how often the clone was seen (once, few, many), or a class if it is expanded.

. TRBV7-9 ASSTWTANYGYT
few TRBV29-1 SVAGTANEKLF
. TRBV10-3 AISESQGGSLTGNTIY
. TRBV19 ASSVPSLKNEQF
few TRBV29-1 SGRDSSYEQY
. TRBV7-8 ASSLQETQY
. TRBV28 ASSSPSLKREVTGELF
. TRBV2 ASSSVFDEAF
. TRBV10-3 AIKREIEQY
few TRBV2 ASWASGGSTDTQY
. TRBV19 ASSSDATNEKLF
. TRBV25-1 ASSEWATDTGELF
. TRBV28 AGRQGSGYSNQPQH
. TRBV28 ASRSDPGQGAIEQY
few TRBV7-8 ASSLGGYRNYGYT
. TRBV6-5 ASSLQGFYT
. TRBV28 ASSFPEGLYTYEQY
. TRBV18 ASSPQASGGYNEQF
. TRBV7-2 ASSTGVGRAGETQY
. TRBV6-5 ASSSAGVGETQY
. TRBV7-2 ASSRGQRNTEAF
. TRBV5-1 ASSSLAEASEKLF
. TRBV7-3 ASSLDLRAGPTSSYNEQF
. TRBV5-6 ASSLVSGDEQY
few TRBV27 ASNLRGQSNEKLF
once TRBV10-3 AISARDSVLAGANGLT
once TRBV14 ASSQVQGTLLNTEAF
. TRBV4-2 ASSQPRTETVNTEAF
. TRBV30 AGRASRQETQY
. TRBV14 ASRDRNSYEQY
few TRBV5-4 ASSADAGGILDTQY
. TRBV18 ASSPWDFQETQY
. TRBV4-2 ASSQEFASGSYEQY
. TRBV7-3 ASSPPNSYEQY
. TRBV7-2 ASSRDSSNQPQH
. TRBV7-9 ASHGLAENTGELF
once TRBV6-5 ASSYSISGTYEQY
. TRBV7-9 ASSSFSRDRGYNEQF
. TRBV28 ASSAGPRWDEQY
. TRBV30 AWSVRLADYTDTQY
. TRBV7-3 ASSFRGTDTQY
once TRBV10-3 AISSRGEKLF
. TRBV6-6 ASREPHRALDQPQH
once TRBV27 ASRPTGGSGRYGYT
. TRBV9 ASSVTPGHSTDTQY
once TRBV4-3 ASSQEVRGQWNTEAF
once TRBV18 ASSRNRESVNQPQH
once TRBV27 ASRTRIGEQY
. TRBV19 ASSITADTEAF
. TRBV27 ASSHRGGDQPQH
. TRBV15 ATSTGTGLGANVLT
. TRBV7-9 ATAIRGASEAF
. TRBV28 ASRTQAYEQY